This T cell receptor (beta chain) emerged from a study of cytomegalovirus exposure and HLA in healthy donors. The donors were part of the roughly 130-subject validation cohort, which stood apart from the roughly 670-subject first cohort. The CDR3 consists of 13 residues. Germline V gene lookup returns CDR1 SNHLY and CDR2 FYNNEI. The V end lost 3 bases, the J end lost 7 bases, and 12 bases lay between the germline ends. Findings of the study overall: TCR clusters originating in the first cohort tended to co-occur in the 120 validation repertoires, according to a later analysis. It was confirmed in vitro that three of the CMV-associated chains were specific for CMV antigens. Rare TCR sequences predominated, though certain public TCRs were found in many donors.

Clones were read by immunoSEQ multiplex PCR, and TCRdb kept only the in-frame ones, dropping some. The sample shows approximately 82,000 clones, over 85% of them seen only once. A word on this clone: The antigen remains undetermined.

The clonotype was recovered from a woman younger than 30 in good health and CMV-seronegative. V and J are TRBV2 and TRBJ1-1, with D perhaps matching TRBD1 (5 bases). Sample: PBMCs. CDR3 DNA: TGTGCCAGCAGTGAGAGGGGAGGGAGTGAAGCTTTCTTT. Protein: CASSERGGSEAFF.